This T cell receptor beta chain originates from a study of technical replicates of blood from a few donors. Using immunoSEQ multiplex PCR, the repertoire was profiled, and TCRdb retains in-frame clones only, with some absent. This sample has around 80,000 clones, with just over 95% found just once. CDR3 size: 20 residues. Germline values: CDR1 SGHVS, CDR2 FNYEAQ. The trim removed 5 bases at V and 2 bases at J, leaving 18 bases unmatched. This clonotype originated in a human donor in good health. The chain uses TRBV7-6 and TRBJ2-3, with 11 bases that match TRBD2. Sequenced sample: T cells isolated from PBMCs. CDR3 sequence (DNA): TGTGCCAGCAGCCCCGACCCCTGGGGATTAGCGGGAGGGACCACAGATACGCAGTATTTT. Protein product: CASSPDPWGLAGGTTDTQYF. The full variable domain, rest sourced from reference TRBV7-6 and TRBJ2-3, is GAGVSQSPRYKVTKRGQDVALRCDPISGHVSLYWYRQALGQGPEFLTYFNYEAQQDKSGLPNDRFSAERPEGSISTLTIQRTEQRDSAMYRCASSPDPWGLAGGTTDTQYFGPGTRLTVL.